This T cell receptor (beta chain) was retrieved from a study of blood T cells in healthy people across ages. Whenever a sample was processed, at least 6 million PBMCs were isolated. Study findings and constraints: Measured against age, TCR beta diversity per million T cells decreased in a roughly linear manner. Long-lived donors exceeded aged donors in naive CD4+ cells and diversity.

Sample-barcoded 5' priming and a J-beta primer mix drove a second PCR of roughly 7 to 11 cycles. Each CDR3 protein gets one entry after TCRdb re-called the 5' RACE reads with MiXCR. The table has 380,000 or so distinct CDR3 sequences, approximately 51% seen once; the top ten hold around 50%. A word on this clonotype: Its antigen remains unidentified.

The germline gives CDR1 SGHNT, CDR2 YENEEA. The CDR3 sequence is 16 residues long. V shed 0 bases and J 8 bases; nucleotides not matched to a gene: 8. The genes are TRBV11-3 and TRBJ2-3, with TRBD2 matching over 10 bases. The specimen sequenced was blood. The receptor's source is a man in his fifties or sixties in good health. For the CDR3, the DNA is TGTGCCAGCAGCTTAGATTTAGCGGGGGGCGTCGGTACGCAGTATTTT. Residues: CASSLDLAGGVGTQYF.